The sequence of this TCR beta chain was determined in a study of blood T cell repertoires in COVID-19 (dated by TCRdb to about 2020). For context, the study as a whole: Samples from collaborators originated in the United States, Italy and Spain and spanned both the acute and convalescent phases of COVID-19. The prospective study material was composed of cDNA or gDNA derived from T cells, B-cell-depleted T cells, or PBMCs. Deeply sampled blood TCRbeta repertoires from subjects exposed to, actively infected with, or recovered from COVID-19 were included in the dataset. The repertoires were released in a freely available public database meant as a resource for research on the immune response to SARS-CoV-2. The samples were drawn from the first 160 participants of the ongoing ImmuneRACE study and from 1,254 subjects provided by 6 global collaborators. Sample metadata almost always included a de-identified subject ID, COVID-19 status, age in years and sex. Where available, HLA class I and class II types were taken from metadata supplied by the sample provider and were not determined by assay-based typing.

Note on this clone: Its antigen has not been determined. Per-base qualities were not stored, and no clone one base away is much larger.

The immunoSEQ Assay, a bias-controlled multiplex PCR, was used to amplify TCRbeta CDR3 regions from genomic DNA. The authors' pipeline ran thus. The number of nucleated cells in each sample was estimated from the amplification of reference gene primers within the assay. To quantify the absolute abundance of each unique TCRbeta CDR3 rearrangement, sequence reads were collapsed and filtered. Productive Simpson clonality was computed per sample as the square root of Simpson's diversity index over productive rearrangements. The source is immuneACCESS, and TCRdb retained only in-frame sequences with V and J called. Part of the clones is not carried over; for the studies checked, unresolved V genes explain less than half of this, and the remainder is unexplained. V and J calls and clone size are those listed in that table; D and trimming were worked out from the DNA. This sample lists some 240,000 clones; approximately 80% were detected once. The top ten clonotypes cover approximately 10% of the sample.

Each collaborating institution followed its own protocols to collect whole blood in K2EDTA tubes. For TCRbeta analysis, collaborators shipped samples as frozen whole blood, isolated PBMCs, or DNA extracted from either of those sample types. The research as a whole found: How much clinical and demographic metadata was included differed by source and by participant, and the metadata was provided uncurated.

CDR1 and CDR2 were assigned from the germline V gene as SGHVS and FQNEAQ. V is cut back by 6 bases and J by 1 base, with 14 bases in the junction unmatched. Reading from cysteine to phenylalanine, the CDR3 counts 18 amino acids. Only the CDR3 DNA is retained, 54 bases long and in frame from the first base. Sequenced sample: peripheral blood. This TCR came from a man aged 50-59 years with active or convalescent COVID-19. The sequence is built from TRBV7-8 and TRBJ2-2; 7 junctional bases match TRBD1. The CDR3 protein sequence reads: CASRLRQGSFGNTGELFF. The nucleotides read TGTGCCAGCAGGTTACGACAGGGTAGTTTTGGGAACACCGGGGAGCTGTTTTTT.